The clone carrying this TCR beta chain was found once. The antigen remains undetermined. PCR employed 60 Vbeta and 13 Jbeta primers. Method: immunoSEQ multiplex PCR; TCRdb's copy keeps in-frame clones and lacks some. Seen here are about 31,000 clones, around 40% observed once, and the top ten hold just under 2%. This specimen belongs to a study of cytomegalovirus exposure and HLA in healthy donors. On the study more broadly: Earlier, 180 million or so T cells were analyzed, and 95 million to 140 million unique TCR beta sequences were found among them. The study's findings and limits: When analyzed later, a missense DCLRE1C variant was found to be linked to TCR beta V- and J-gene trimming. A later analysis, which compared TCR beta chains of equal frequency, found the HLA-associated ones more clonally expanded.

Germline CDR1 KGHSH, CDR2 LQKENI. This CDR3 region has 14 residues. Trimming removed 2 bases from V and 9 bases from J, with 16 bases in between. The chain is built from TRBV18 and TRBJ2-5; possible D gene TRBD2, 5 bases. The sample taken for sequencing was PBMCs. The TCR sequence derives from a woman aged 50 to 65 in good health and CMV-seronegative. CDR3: CASSPGDTARAQYF. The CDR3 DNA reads TGTGCCAGCTCACCAGGAGACACCGCGCGGGCCCAGTACTTC.